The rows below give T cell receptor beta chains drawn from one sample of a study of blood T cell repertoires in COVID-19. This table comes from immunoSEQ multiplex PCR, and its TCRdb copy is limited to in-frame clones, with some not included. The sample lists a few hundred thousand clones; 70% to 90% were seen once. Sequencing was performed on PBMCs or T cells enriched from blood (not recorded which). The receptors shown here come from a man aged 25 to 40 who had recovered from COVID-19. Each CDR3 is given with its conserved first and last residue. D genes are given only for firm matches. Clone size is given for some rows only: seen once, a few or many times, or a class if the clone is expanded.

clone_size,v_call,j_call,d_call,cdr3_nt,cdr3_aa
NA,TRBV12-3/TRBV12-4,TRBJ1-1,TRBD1,TGTGCCAGCGGGGCAGGGGGCCCGCGGGCTTTCTTT,CASGAGGPRAFF
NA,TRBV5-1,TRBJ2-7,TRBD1,TGCGCCAGCAGCCCGGGACAGACCTACGAGCAGTACTTC,CASSPGQTYEQYF
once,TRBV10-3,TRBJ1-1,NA,TGTGCCATCAGGACGGGGGGTAACACTGAAGCTTTCTTT,CAIRTGGNTEAFF
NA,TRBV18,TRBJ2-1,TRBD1,TGTGCCAGCTCACCAAACCCAGGGGGAAGTGGGCACAGGGTCAATGAGCAGTTCTTC,CASSPNPGGSGHRVNEQFF
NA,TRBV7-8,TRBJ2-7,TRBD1,TGTGCCAGCAGCTTAGGGCAGGGGGCGACCTACGAGCAGTACTTC,CASSLGQGATYEQYF
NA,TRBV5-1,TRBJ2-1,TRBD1,TGCGCCAGCAGCTCGGGACAGGGGGCGTATGTTGAGCAGTTCTTC,CASSSGQGAYVEQFF
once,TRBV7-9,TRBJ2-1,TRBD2,TGTGCCAGCAGCTTAAGGTTTGGGGAGGGACGGTCGTATGAGTTCTTC,CASSLRFGEGRSYEFF
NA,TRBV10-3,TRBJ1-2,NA,TGTGCCATCAGTGACAGGGCTGAAGGCTACACCTTC,CAISDRAEGYTF
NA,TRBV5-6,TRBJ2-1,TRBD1,TGTGCCAGCAGCTTCGGGACAGGGGGTGAGCAGTTCTTC,CASSFGTGGEQFF
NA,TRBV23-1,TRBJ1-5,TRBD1,TGCGCCAGCAGTCAATCTGGGGACAGGGTGGAGCAGCCCCAGCATTTT,CASSQSGDRVEQPQHF
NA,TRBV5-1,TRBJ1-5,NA,TGCGCCAGCAGCTTGGGCGGGGGTTATCAGCCCCAGCATTTT,CASSLGGGYQPQHF
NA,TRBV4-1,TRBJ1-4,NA,TGCGCCAGCAGTCACACAGGGAGTGAAAAACTGTTTTTT,CASSHTGSEKLFF
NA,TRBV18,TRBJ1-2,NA,TGTGCCAGCTCAGCCGACAGGAGTAACTATGGCTACACCTTC,CASSADRSNYGYTF
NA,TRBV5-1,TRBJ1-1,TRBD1,TGCGCCACATACCACAGGGGACTCAACACTGAAGCTTTCTTT,CATYHRGLNTEAFF
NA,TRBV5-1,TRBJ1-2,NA,TGCGCCAGCAGCCCGAGGACTGATGGCTACACCTTC,CASSPRTDGYTF
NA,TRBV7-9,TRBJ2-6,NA,TGTGCCAGTCCGAGGGGGTTTAACTCTGGGGCCAACGTCCTGACTTTC,CASPRGFNSGANVLTF
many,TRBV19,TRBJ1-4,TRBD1,TGTGCCAGTAGTACCGTGGGCCTCCTACAGGGGACGCCTGGTGAAAAACTGTTTTTT,CASSTVGLLQGTPGEKLFF
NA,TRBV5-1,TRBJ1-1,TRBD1,TGCGCCAGCAGCTTGAGACAGGGCAATCCCACTGAAGCTTTCTTT,CASSLRQGNPTEAFF
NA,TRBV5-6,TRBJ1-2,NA,TGTGCCAGCAGCCTAAAGCCGGACAGTAATTATGGCTACACCTTC,CASSLKPDSNYGYTF
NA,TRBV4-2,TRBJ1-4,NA,TGTGCCAGCAACCGACTTGCAACTAATGAAAAACTGTTTTTT,CASNRLATNEKLFF
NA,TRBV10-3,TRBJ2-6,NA,TGTGCCATCAGCACACTGGGGGGCTCTGGGGCCAACGTCCTGACTTTC,CAISTLGGSGANVLTF
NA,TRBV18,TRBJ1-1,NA,TGTGCCAGCTCGCAGGGTGGCGACACTGAAGCTTTCTTT,CASSQGGDTEAFF
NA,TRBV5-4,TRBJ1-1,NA,TGTGCCAGCAGCTTGCGGGGGGCGAACACTGAAGCTTTCTTT,CASSLRGANTEAFF